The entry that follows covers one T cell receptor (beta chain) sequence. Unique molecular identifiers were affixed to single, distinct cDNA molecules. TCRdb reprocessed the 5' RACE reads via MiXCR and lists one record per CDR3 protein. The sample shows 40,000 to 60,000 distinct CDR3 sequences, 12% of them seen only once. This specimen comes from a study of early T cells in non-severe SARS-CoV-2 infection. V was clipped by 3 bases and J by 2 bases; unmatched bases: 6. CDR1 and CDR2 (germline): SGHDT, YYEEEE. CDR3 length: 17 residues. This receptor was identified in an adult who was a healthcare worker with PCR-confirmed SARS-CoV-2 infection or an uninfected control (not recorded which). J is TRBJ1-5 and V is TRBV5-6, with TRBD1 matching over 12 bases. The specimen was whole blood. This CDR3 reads CASSSTGTGGGNQPQHF. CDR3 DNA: TGTGCCAGCAGCTCAACCGGGACAGGGGGCGGCAATCAGCCCCAGCATTTT.